These 20 T cell receptor beta chains were all obtained from the same sample, sequenced in a study of shared clonotypes between healthy human individuals. Here immunoSEQ multiplex PCR was the method, and the copy in TCRdb shows in-frame clones only, minus some. The sample comprises some 2.4 million clones, 90% to 95% of which are singletons, and around 0.4% rests with the top ten. Specimen: naive CD4+ T cells from PBMCs. The subset: CD45RA+ positively selected. All receptors derive from a young man in good health. Some clones in this sample may be carry-over from other donors' samples.

This chain connects TRBV6-5 to TRBJ1-1; 9 positions match TRBD1. V was clipped by 0 bases and J by 6 bases; unmatched bases: 5. The CDR3 loop spans 15 amino acids. Germline V gene lookup returns CDR1 MNHEY and CDR2 SVGAGI. The CDR3 sequence is CASSYSRTGVAEAFF. Here the CDR3 DNA reads TGTGCCAGCAGTTACTCGCGGACAGGGGTGGCTGAAGCTTTCTTT.

The V gene is TRBV11-2, the J gene TRBJ2-2; D call uncertain. V lost 6 bases and J 6 bases, leaving 5 bases between the germline ends. In germline, CDR1 is SGHAT, CDR2 FQNNGV. The CDR3 runs 11 residues. The CDR3 sequence: CASRFAGELFF. In DNA, the CDR3 is TGTGCCAGCAGGTTCGCCGGGGAGCTGTTTTTT.

This sequence joins TRBV19 and TRBJ2-2; TRBD2 matches at 8 bases. Looked up from germline, CDR1 is LNHDA and CDR2 is SQIVND (reference sequence). The ends lost 7 bases at V and 4 bases at J; junction bases unmatched: 8. The CDR3 is 15 residues long. The CDR3 DNA reads TGTGCCAGTATTGTAACTAGCGGTTTCACCGGGGAGCTGTTTTTT. This sequence encodes CASIVTSGFTGELFF.

As to this clone: The same CDR3 arises from other DNA sequences in this sample as well. V usage is TRBV6-5 and J usage is TRBJ1-3; no definite D call. Germline CDR1 is MNHEY and CDR2 is SVGAGI. CDR3 length equals 15 residues. V shed 6 bases and J shed 0 bases, with 12 bases lying between them. The CDR3 region has the DNA TGTGCCAGCAGCCGCGACAAGTCCTCTGGAAACACCATATATTTT. This translates into CASSRDKSSGNTIYF.

The rearrangement uses TRBV18 and TRBJ1-1; 7 bases map to TRBD1. V dropped 3 bases and J dropped 0; count of bases not matched to a gene: 7. CDR3 size: 16 residues. Per germline, CDR1 KGHSH and CDR2 LQKENI. The CDR3 protein is CASSPMTGHMNTEAFF. The CDR3 nucleotides read TGTGCCAGCTCACCGATGACAGGGCACATGAACACTGAAGCTTTCTTT.

This clone was counted a single time. The chain has TRBV21-1 and TRBJ1-2; the table assigns TRBD1, which was not confirmed against the DNA. TRBV21-1 is an annotated pseudogene. The CDR3 runs 15 residues. In DNA, the CDR3 is TGTGCCAGCACCAAAGAGGCAGGGGGCTGCTATGGCTACACCTTC. It encodes CASTKEAGGCYGYTF.

The V call is TRBV7-2, the J call TRBJ2-1, with a possible D match to TRBD2 (7 bases). Germline CDR1 and CDR2: SGHTA and FQGNSA. V lost 8 bases, J lost 3 bases, and 17 bases lay in between. There are 15 residues in the CDR3. CDR3 coding DNA: TGTGCCAGCCTCCTCGGGGGGCCTTACTACAATGAGCAGTTCTTC. This codes for CASLLGGPYYNEQFF.

This clone was observed once. The chain has TRBV5-1 and TRBJ1-4, with unresolved D. Germline CDR1 is SGHRS and CDR2 is YFSETQ. This CDR3 is built from 15 residues. V was clipped by 0 bases and J by 8 bases, with 14 bases between them. This chain's CDR3 is CASSLDVAGLEKLFF. The DNA of the CDR3 is TGCGCCAGCAGCTTGGATGTCGCGGGTTTAGAAAAACTGTTTTTT.

This chain links TRBV7-9 with TRBJ1-5; tentatively, D is TRBD1 (6 bases). This CDR3 contains 15 residues. V lost 0 bases, J lost 6 bases, and 12 bases lay in between. From germline, CDR1 is SEHNR and CDR2 FQNEAQ (reference sequence). This CDR3 is CASSLASGGAQPQHF. CDR3 in DNA: TGTGCCAGCAGCTTAGCGTCGGGGGGGGCTCAGCCCCAGCATTTT.

The chain uses TRBV5-4 and TRBJ2-3; possible D gene TRBD2, 5 bases. The length of the CDR3 is 16 residues. Between the trimmed V and J ends, which lost 4 bases and 0 bases, there was a span of 15 bases. Germline V CDR1 and CDR2: SGHNT, YYREEE (reference sequence). CDR3 nucleotides: TGTGCCAGCAGCCCCCCCGTTAGGACTAGCACAGATACGCAGTATTTT. As protein: CASSPPVRTSTDTQYF.

This clone was seen a handful of times. The chain links TRBV30 to TRBJ1-1, with no clear D. V lost 0 bases, J lost 0 bases, and 8 bases lay in between. The germline V gene has CDR1 GTSNPN and CDR2 SVGIG (reference sequence). There are 14 residues in the CDR3. This CDR3 reads CAWSVTALNTEAFF. The CDR3 region has the DNA TGTGCCTGGAGTGTTACAGCCTTGAACACTGAAGCTTTCTTT.

The rearrangement joins TRBV11-3 to TRBJ2-1; no firm D call. Trimming removed 5 bases at V and 5 bases at J, with 10 bases between. From germline, CDR1 is SGHNT and CDR2 YENEEA. CDR3 size: 13 residues. The CDR3 loop is CASSQAGHNEQFF. CDR3 in DNA: TGTGCCAGCAGCCAAGCAGGACACAATGAGCAGTTCTTC.

A single count supports this clone. This chain connects TRBV2 to TRBJ1-4, with 8 nucleotides matching TRBD1. V lost 6 bases and J lost 7; bases outside the gene matches: 10. The germline V gene encodes CDR1 SNHLY and CDR2 FYNNEI. The CDR3 is 15 residues long. DNA of the CDR3: TGTGCCAGCAGCCTCTACAGGGGGGAGTCTGAAAAACTGTTTTTT. This sequence encodes CASSLYRGESEKLFF.

The chain combines TRBV29-1 with TRBJ1-2; 7 nucleotides align to TRBD1. CDR3 size: 11 residues. V was clipped by 7 bases and J by 7 bases; unmatched bases: 6. The V gene's germline CDR1 is SQVTM and CDR2 ANQGSEA. CDR3 in amino acids: CSGGTDAGYTF. In nucleotides, the CDR3 is TGCAGCGGGGGGACAGATGCTGGCTACACCTTC.

V usage is TRBV11-3 and J usage is TRBJ1-5; D is unresolved. Per germline, CDR1 SGHNT and CDR2 YENEEA. V lost 4 bases, J lost 0 bases, and 10 bases lay in between. The length of the CDR3 is 15 residues. This CDR3 is CASSSPRGSNQPQHF. DNA of the CDR3: TGTGCCAGCAGCTCCCCCCGGGGTAGCAATCAGCCCCAGCATTTT.

This chain uses TRBV15 with TRBJ2-2; D is tentatively TRBD1 or TRBD2 (5 bases each). Germline V gene sequence: CDR1 LNHNV, CDR2 YYDKDF (reference sequence). Trimming took 1 base from V and 4 from J, leaving 16 bases between them. This CDR3 spans 17 amino acids. This CDR3 reads CATSRVAVRGTTGELFF. In DNA, the CDR3 is TGTGCCACCAGCAGAGTCGCGGTGAGGGGCACCACCGGGGAGCTGTTTTTT.

The J gene is TRBJ2-1, the V gene TRBV6-1, with a possible D match to TRBD1 (6 bases). Germline lookup yields CDR1 MNHNS and CDR2 SASEGT. V was cut by 6 bases and J by 4 bases, with 13 bases left in between. The CDR3 has 14 residues. In nucleotides, the CDR3 is TGTGCCAGCAGCCCTAGGGGGTCATACAATGAGCAGTTCTTC. It translates to CASSPRGSYNEQFF.

V gene TRBV19 combines with J gene TRBJ1-4; 8 positions agree with TRBD1. The CDR3 has 12 amino acids. The germline CDR1 and CDR2 sequences are LNHDA and SQIVND (reference sequence). The V and J ends lost 9 bases and 8 bases, in that order; junction bases with no gene match: 5. The CDR3: CASTDRAEKLFF. In DNA, the CDR3 is TGTGCCAGCACGGACAGGGCCGAAAAACTGTTTTTT.

This chain joins TRBV7-2 and TRBJ2-7; a possible D gene is TRBD2 (6 bases). The V and J ends lost 5 bases and 4 bases respectively, with 18 bases between them. Germline V gene sequence: CDR1 SGHTA, CDR2 FQGNSA. The CDR3 has 15 residues. The CDR3 spells CASSASGTFPYEQYF. As DNA, the CDR3 is TGTGCCAGCAGCGCCTCTGGGACTTTTCCTTACGAGCAGTACTTC.

V and J are TRBV9 and TRBJ2-3, with D possibly being TRBD2 (6 bases). Trimming pared 3 bases from V and 6 bases from J, leaving 14 bases between. The CDR3 is 14 amino acids. CDR1 is SGDLS and CDR2 is YYNGEE in the germline V gene. Written as DNA, the CDR3 is TGTGCCAGCAGCGGGGACTTTATAGCGGATACGCAGTATTTT. Translating gives CASSGDFIADTQYF.